Shown below are 18 T cell receptor beta chains from a single sample sequenced in a study of T cell responses to AZD1222 COVID-19 vaccine. Produced via immunoSEQ multiplex PCR; TCRdb's table is partial and in-frame only. The sample contains about 59,000 clones, roughly nine tenths of which appear only once. The sample was peripheral blood, taken 28 days after the second AZD1222 dose. The receptors shown here come from an adult who received the AZD1222 COVID-19 vaccine.

This clone was observed a few times. This chain links TRBV15 with TRBJ2-7; D tentatively reads TRBD1 or TRBD2 (5 bases each). Trimming took 4 bases from V and 1 from J, leaving 14 bases between them. The CDR3 has 15 residues. Germline V gives CDR1 LNHNV, CDR2 YYDKDF (reference sequence). CDR3 in amino acids: CATSKRDGGSYEQYF. In DNA form, the CDR3 reads TGTGCCACCAGCAAACGGGACGGCGGTTCCTACGAGCAGTACTTC.

The gene calls are TRBV10-1 and TRBJ2-2, with TRBD1 identical over 9 bases. Per the germline V gene, CDR1 is WNHNN and CDR2 is SYGVQD (reference sequence). The ends lost 4 bases at V and 6 bases at J; junction bases unmatched: 15. This CDR3 is built from 18 residues. CDR3 region: CASSVGTGKIFSPGELFF. In DNA form, the CDR3 reads TGCGCCAGCAGTGTCGGGACAGGGAAAATATTTAGTCCCGGGGAGCTGTTTTTT.

The count of this clone is one. The chain links TRBV7-8 to TRBJ2-1, with D maybe TRBD2 (5 bases). The V and J ends lost 4 bases and 7 bases respectively, with 11 bases between them. CDR1 and CDR2 (germline): SGHVS, FQNEAQ. This CDR3 contains 13 residues. CDR3 loop: CASSSPGKNEQFF. DNA of the CDR3: TGTGCCAGCAGCTCCCCGGGGAAAAATGAGCAGTTCTTC.

This rearrangement joins TRBV5-5 to TRBJ2-1; TRBD1 aligns across 10 bases. The length of the CDR3 is 17 residues. CDR1 and CDR2 (germline): SGHKS, YYEKEE (reference sequence). V lost 1 base, J lost 2 bases, and 6 bases stayed unmatched. CDR3 sequence: CASSLRAGTGAYNEQFF. The CDR3, as DNA: TGTGCCAGCAGCTTGAGGGCGGGGACAGGGGCCTACAATGAGCAGTTCTTC.

The chain uses TRBV19 and TRBJ2-3, with a possible D match to TRBD2 (5 bases). Between the trimmed V and J ends, which lost 3 bases and 4 bases, there was a span of 14 bases. The CDR3 contains 15 residues. CDR1 is LNHDA, CDR2 SQIVND, per germline (reference sequence). The CDR3 protein is CASSMETRRADTQYF. The DNA of the CDR3 is TGTGCCAGTAGTATGGAGACGCGGCGGGCAGATACGCAGTATTTT.

The chain links TRBV4-3 to TRBJ1-1, with D perhaps TRBD1 (6 bases). Germline V lookup: CDR1 LGHNA, CDR2 YSLEER. This CDR3 comprises 14 residues. Deletions cut 0 bases from V and 4 bases from J, with 9 bases between. In DNA, the CDR3 is TGCGCCAGCAGCCAAGACAGGGGCAGCACTGAAGCTTTCTTT. Residues: CASSQDRGSTEAFF.

The rearrangement links TRBV2 to TRBJ1-5; D gene unclear. The CDR3 contains 13 residues. Per the germline V gene, CDR1 is SNHLY and CDR2 is FYNNEI. Trimming shortened V by 4 bases and J by 3 bases, and 7 bases separated the two germline ends. The CDR3 DNA reads as TGTGCCAGCAGTGGGTCGGTCAATCAGCCCCAGCATTTT. Protein: CASSGSVNQPQHF.

The gene calls are TRBV25-1 and TRBJ2-1; D may be TRBD2 (7 bases). CDR1 is MGHDK, CDR2 SYGVNS, per germline. The CDR3 has 16 amino acids. The ends were cut back, 3 bases at V and 5 bases at J, with 17 bases in the middle. Here the CDR3 reads CASSDPGRGAHNEQFF. The DNA of the CDR3 is TGTGCCAGCAGTGACCCCGGACGGGGGGCGCACAATGAGCAGTTCTTC.

V gene TRBV19 combines with J gene TRBJ2-2; 10 nucleotides line up with TRBD2. CDR3 length: 17 residues. Unmatched junction bases numbered 7, after V lost 5 bases and J lost 1 base. Germline V gene sequence: CDR1 LNHDA, CDR2 SQIVND (reference sequence). Written as DNA, the CDR3 is TGTGCCAGTAGTGCGGAGCGGGGGGGCATGAACACCGGGGAGCTGTTTTTT. Amino acid sequence: CASSAERGGMNTGELFF.

V and J are TRBV5-4 and TRBJ1-4; D is ambiguous. CDR3 length equals 15 residues. CDR1 SGHNT and CDR2 YYREEE come from the germline V gene (reference sequence). V was shortened by 1 base and J by 6 bases, with 13 bases between the two germline ends. CDR3: CASSLSASYDEKLFF. CDR3 nucleotide sequence: TGTGCCAGCAGCTTGTCCGCGAGTTATGATGAAAAACTGTTTTTT. The variable domain in full, with the rest retrieved from reference TRBV5-4 and TRBJ1-4, is ETGVTQSPTHLIKTRGQQVTLRCSSQSGHNTVSWYQQALGQGPQFIFQYYREEENGRGNFPPRFSGLQFPNYSSELNVNALELDDSALYLCASSLSASYDEKLFFGSGTQLSVL.

The J gene is TRBJ1-2, the V gene TRBV6-5; the match to TRBD1 covers 9 bases. J was trimmed by 5 bases and V by 6 bases; bases with no gene match: 10. Germline values: CDR1 MNHEY, CDR2 SVGAGI. The CDR3 length is 15 residues. The CDR3 coding sequence is TGTGCCAGCAGGGCACCGGGGACAGGGCGGTATGGCTACACCTTC. Its protein product is CASRAPGTGRYGYTF.

The gene calls are TRBV7-2 and TRBJ2-5; D is unclear. Trimming shortened V by 5 bases and J by 5 bases, and 12 bases separated the two germline ends. The length of the CDR3 is 13 residues. Germline V gives CDR1 SGHTA, CDR2 FQGNSA. CDR3 nucleotides: TGTGCCAGCAGCCCCTCCGTATTTGAGACCCAGTACTTC. Encoded protein: CASSPSVFETQYF. The full variable domain, completed using reference TRBV7-2 and TRBJ2-5, is GAGVSQSPSNKVTEKGKDVELRCDPISGHTALYWYRQSLGQGLEFLIYFQGNSAPDKSGLPSDRFSAERTGGSVSTLTIQRTQQEDSAVYLCASSPSVFETQYFGPGTRLLVL.

V usage is TRBV6-5 and J usage is TRBJ2-2; D unclear. The CDR3 runs 12 residues. The V end lost 8 bases, the J end lost 8 bases, and 12 bases lay between the germline ends. Looked up from germline, CDR1 is MNHEY and CDR2 is SVGAGI. Written as DNA, the CDR3 is TGTGCCAGCTTCGAGTGGGGTGGGGAGCTGTTTTTT. It is translated as CASFEWGGELFF.

The chain carries TRBV5-1 and TRBJ2-3; 9 positions agree with TRBD1. This CDR3 region has 16 residues. Germline V lookup: CDR1 SGHRS, CDR2 YFSETQ. V lost 1 base to trimming and J lost 4 bases; unmatched junction nucleotides: 7. This CDR3 is CASSLNGQGLADTQYF. DNA for the CDR3: TGCGCCAGCAGCTTGAATGGACAGGGGCTCGCAGATACGCAGTATTTT.

The gene calls are TRBV5-6 and TRBJ1-1; D may be TRBD1 (6 bases). Germline V lookup: CDR1 SGHDT, CDR2 YYEEEE. Trimming cost V 3 bases and J 10 bases, with 16 bases left between them. The CDR3 sequence is 13 residues long. CDR3 sequence: CASSSYRVRGAFF. DNA of the CDR3: TGTGCCAGCAGCTCTTACAGGGTACGGGGAGCTTTCTTT.

This CDR3 reads CASSPIYNSPLHF. The CDR3 nucleotides read TGTGCCAGCTCACCGATTTATAATTCACCCCTCCACTTT. The chain links TRBV18 to TRBJ1-6; D is ambiguous. Between the trimmed V and J ends, which lost 3 bases and 4 bases, there was a span of 4 bases. Per the germline V gene, CDR1 is KGHSH and CDR2 is LQKENI. The CDR3 has 13 amino acids.

The J gene is TRBJ1-2, the V gene TRBV18; D is perhaps TRBD1 (5 bases). CDR1 and CDR2 (germline): KGHSH, LQKENI. V shed 5 bases and J shed 2 bases, with 12 bases lying between them. The CDR3 is 14 residues long. CDR3 sequence: CASSATVINYGYTF. DNA for the CDR3: TGTGCCAGCTCAGCGACAGTTATCAACTATGGCTACACCTTC.

This chain links TRBV4-1 with TRBJ2-2; D gene ambiguous. V lost 0 bases, J lost 4 bases, and 6 bases lay in between. This CDR3 spans 14 amino acids. Germline V CDR1 and CDR2: MGHRA, YSYEKL. The CDR3 protein is CASSQDLGTGELFF. CDR3 nucleotides: TGCGCCAGCAGCCAAGATCTGGGCACCGGGGAGCTGTTTTTT.